Listed below are T cell receptor beta chains from one sample, sequenced in a study of regulatory T cells in long-lasting Graves disease. TCRdb redid the calling of the multiplex PCR reads with MiXCR, one entry per CDR3 protein. The profile shows hundreds of thousands of distinct CDR3 sequences, roughly a fifth of them singletons. The starting material was peripheral blood mononuclear cells (PBMCs), obtained when the disease was refractory, from a patient treated with antithyroid drugs. Receptors originate from a female donor with Graves disease. The CDR3 runs from the conserved cysteine through the conserved F or W. Each record gives: V gene, D gene, J gene, clone size, CDR3 protein, CDR3 DNA. D genes are given only for firm matches. The size entry is marked missing in some rows and otherwise reads once, few, many or a size class.

>TRBV20-1|.|TRBJ1-1|few
CSARFQEAFF
TGCAGTGCTAGATTCCAGGAAGCTTTCTTT
>TRBV15|.|TRBJ1-1|.
CATSRDQGSFTEAFF
TGTGCCACCAGCAGAGATCAGGGGAGTTTTACTGAAGCTTTCTTT
>TRBV28|.|TRBJ2-5|many
CATSSETQYF
TGTGCCACCTCTTCCGAGACCCAGTACTTC
>TRBV6-1|TRBD2|TRBJ2-5|many
CASAREVGETQYF
TGTGCCAGCGCGCGGGAGGTCGGGGAGACCCAGTACTTC
>TRBV28|.|TRBJ1-1|many
CASSFGTRLNTEAFF
TGTGCCAGCAGTTTCGGGACACGTTTGAACACTGAAGCTTTCTTT
>TRBV6-2/TRBV6-3|TRBD1|TRBJ2-1|few
CASTPATGGSYNEQFF
TGTGCCAGCACCCCCGCGACAGGGGGCTCCTACAATGAGCAGTTCTTC
>TRBV20-1|.|TRBJ2-7|few
CSAEDNSYEQYF
TGCAGTGCCGAGGACAACTCCTACGAGCAGTACTTC
>TRBV28|.|TRBJ1-6|many
CASQIGGGGNSPLHF
TGTGCCAGCCAAATAGGGGGGGGTGGTAATTCACCCCTCCACTTT
>TRBV10-3|TRBD2|TRBJ2-5|many
CAIRTSDQETQYF
TGTGCCATCAGGACTAGCGACCAAGAGACCCAGTACTTC
>TRBV9|.|TRBJ2-5|many
CASTPAGDLVETQYF
TGTGCCAGCACCCCGGCCGGGGACCTTGTGGAGACCCAGTACTTC
>TRBV12-5|.|TRBJ2-7|many
CASGLYRGAPREQYF
TGTGCTAGTGGTTTGTATAGGGGAGCCCCTCGGGAGCAGTACTTC
>TRBV4-1|.|TRBJ2-7|.
CASSHYQGSNPSYEQYF
TGCGCCAGCAGCCATTACCAGGGATCCAACCCCTCCTACGAGCAGTACTTC
>TRBV5-6|.|TRBJ1-5|.
CASSLVTEINQPQHF
TGTGCCAGCAGCTTGGTTACAGAAATCAATCAGCCCCAGCATTTT
>TRBV11-1|TRBD1|TRBJ2-2|.
CASRTGGAGELFF
TGTGCCAGCAGGACAGGGGGGGCCGGGGAGCTGTTTTTT
>TRBV19|.|TRBJ2-5|few
CASSMLRGETQYF
TGTGCCAGTAGCATGCTCAGAGGAGAGACCCAGTACTTC
>TRBV28|.|TRBJ2-1|.
CASTGSSYNEQFF
TGTGCCAGCACGGGGAGTTCCTACAATGAGCAGTTCTTC
>TRBV20-1|.|TRBJ1-4|many
CSAREGDEKLFF
TGCAGTGCTAGAGAGGGGGATGAAAAACTGTTTTTT
>TRBV7-7|.|TRBJ1-1|.
CASSLVPLRDGNTEAFF
TGTGCTAGCAGCTTAGTGCCCCTAAGGGACGGGAACACTGAAGCTTTCTTT
>TRBV7-9|.|TRBJ1-5|few
CASSLAYGGRSNQPQHF
TGTGCCAGCAGCTTGGCCTATGGAGGACGCAGCAATCAGCCCCAGCATTTT
>TRBV12-3/TRBV12-4|.|TRBJ2-3|many
CASSAPGRPDTQYF
TGTGCCAGCAGTGCCCCGGGGCGGCCAGATACGCAGTATTTT